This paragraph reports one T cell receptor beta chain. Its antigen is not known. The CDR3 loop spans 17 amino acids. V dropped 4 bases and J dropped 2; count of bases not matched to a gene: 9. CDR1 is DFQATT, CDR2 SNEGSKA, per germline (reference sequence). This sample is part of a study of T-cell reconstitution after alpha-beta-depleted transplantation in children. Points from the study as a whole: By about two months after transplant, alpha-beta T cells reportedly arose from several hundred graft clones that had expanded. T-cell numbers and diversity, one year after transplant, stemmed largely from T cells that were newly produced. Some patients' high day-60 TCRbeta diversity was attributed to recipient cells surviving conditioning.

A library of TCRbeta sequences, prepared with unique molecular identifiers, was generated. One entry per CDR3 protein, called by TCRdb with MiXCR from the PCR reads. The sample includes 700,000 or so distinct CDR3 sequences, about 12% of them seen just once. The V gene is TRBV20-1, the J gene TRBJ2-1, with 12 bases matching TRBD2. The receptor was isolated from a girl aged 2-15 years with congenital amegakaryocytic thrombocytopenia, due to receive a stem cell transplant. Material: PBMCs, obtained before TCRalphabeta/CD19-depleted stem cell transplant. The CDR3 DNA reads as TGCAGTGCTAAGGCTAGCGGGAGGGCCCAAGCCTACAATGAGCAGTTCTTC. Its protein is CSAKASGRAQAYNEQFF.